This T cell receptor (beta chain) came from a study of control samples from healthy donors and cancer patients. The method was immunoSEQ multiplex PCR; TCRdb's version includes in-frame clones alone and lacks a portion of them. This sample has 50,000 to 55,000 clones, with roughly nine tenths found just once. This clone was observed once. Germline CDR1 SGHRS, CDR2 YFSETQ. The germline V and J ends were trimmed by 0 bases and 0 bases, with 8 bases remaining between them. The CDR3 runs 15 residues. The chain employs TRBV5-1 and TRBJ2-3, with unresolved D. The sequence was obtained from a man in his 60s with head and neck cancer. The sample consisted of PBMCs. In DNA, the CDR3 is TGCGCCAGCAGCTTGGTCCTCGGGAGCACAGATACGCAGTATTTT. This sequence encodes CASSLVLGSTDTQYF.